Sequencing of this TCR beta chain was carried out in a study of long-term antiretroviral therapy in people with HIV. Study-wide results and caveats: Clones that had undergone expansion before ART dominated the repertoire at all time points.

They ran version v3.0 of the immunoSEQ assay at survey level. Clones were sequenced by immunoSEQ multiplex PCR, and TCRdb holds only the in-frame ones, with some missing. The table has tens of thousands of clones, 84% seen once. The CDR3 runs 14 residues. V shed 5 bases and J shed 1 base, with 11 bases lying between them. The germline CDR1 and CDR2 sequences are SGHNT and YENEEA. Comments on this clone: Antigen specificity is unknown.

The sequence derives from a man aged 50 or older with HIV. The chain carries TRBV11-3 and TRBJ1-1, with D possibly TRBD1 on 6 matching bases. Specimen: unsorted PBMCs, collected 3 years after starting antiretroviral therapy. The CDR3 sequence is CASSGGHWNTEAFF. The CDR3 coding sequence is TGTGCCAGCAGCGGGGGACACTGGAACACTGAAGCTTTCTTT. Drawing the rest from reference TRBV11-3 and TRBJ1-1, the complete variable domain is EAGVVQSPRYKIIEKKQPVAFWCNPISGHNTLYWYLQNLGQGPELLIRYENEEAVDDSQLPKDRFSAERLKGVDSTLKIQPAELGDSAVYLCASSGGHWNTEAFFGQGTRLTVV.